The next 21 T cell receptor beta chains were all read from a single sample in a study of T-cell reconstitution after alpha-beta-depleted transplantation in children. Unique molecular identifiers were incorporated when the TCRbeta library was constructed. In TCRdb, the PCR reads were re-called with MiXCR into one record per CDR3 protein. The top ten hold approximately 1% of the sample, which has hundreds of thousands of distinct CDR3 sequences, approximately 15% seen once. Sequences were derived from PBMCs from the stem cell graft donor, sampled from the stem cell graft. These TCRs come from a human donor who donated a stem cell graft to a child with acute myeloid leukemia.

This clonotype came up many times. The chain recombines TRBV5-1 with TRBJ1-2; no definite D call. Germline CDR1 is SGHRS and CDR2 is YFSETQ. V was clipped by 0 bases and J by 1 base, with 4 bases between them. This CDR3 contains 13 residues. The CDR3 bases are TGCGCCAGCAGCTTGGCCGATAACTATGGCTACACCTTC. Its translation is CASSLADNYGYTF.

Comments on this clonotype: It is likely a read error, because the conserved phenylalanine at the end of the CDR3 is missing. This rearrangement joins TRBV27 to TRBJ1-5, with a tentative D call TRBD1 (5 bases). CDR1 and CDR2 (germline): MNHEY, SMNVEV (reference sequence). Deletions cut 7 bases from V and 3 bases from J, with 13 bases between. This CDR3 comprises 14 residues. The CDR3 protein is CASKAGADNQPQHC. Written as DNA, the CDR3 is TGTGCCAGCAAGGCCGGGGCAGACAATCAGCCCCAGCATTGT.

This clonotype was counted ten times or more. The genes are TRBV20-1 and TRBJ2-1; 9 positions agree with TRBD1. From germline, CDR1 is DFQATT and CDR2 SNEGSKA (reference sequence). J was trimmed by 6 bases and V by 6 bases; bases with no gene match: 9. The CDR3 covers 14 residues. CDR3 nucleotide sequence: TGCAGTGCAAACGGACAGGGGTTGATCAATGAGCAGTTCTTC. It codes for CSANGQGLINEQFF.

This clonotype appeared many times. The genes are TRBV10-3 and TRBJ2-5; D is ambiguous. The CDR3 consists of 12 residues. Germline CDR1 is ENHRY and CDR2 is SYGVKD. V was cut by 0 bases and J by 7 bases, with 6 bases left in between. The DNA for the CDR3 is TGTGCCATCAGTGAGTCGACCGGGACCCAGTACTTC. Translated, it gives CAISESTGTQYF.

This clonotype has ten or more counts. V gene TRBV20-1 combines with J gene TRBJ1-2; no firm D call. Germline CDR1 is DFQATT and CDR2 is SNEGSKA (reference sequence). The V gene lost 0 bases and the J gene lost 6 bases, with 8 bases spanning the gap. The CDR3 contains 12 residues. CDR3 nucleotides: TGCAGTGCTAGAGACATCGGGAATGGCTACACCTTC. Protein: CSARDIGNGYTF.

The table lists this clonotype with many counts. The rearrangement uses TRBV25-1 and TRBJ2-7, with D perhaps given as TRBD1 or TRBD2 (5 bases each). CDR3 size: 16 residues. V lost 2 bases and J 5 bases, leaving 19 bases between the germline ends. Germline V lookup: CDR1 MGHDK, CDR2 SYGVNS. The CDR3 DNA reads TGTGCCAGCAGTGAACTATGGGAGCCTCAGGGCGACGAGCAGTACTTC. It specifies CASSELWEPQGDEQYF.

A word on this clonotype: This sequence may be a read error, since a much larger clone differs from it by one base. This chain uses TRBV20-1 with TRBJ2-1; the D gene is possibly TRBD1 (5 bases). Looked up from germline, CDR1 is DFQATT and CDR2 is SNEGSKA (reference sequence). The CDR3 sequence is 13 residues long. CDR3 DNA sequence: TGCAGTGCTAGAGAGGTCTGGGGCATTGAGCAGCTCTTC. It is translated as CSAREVWGIEQLF.

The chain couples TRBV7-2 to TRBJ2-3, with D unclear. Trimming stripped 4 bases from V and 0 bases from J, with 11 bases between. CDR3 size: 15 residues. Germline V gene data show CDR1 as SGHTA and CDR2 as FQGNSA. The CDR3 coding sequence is TGTGCCAGCAGCTCGGTCTACCAAAGCACAGATACGCAGTATTTT. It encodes CASSSVYQSTDTQYF.

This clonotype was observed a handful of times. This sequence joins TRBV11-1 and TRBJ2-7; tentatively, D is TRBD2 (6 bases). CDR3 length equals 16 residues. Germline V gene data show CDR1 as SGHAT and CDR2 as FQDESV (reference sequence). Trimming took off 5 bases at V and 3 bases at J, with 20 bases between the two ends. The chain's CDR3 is CASSPGGGQIYYEQYF. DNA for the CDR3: TGTGCCAGCAGCCCCGGGGGAGGTCAAATATACTACGAGCAGTACTTC.

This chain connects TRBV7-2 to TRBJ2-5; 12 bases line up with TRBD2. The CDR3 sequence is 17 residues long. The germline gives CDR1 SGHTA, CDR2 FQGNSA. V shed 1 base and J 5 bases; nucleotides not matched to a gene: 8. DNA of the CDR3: TGTGCCAGCAGCTTAGGGACTAGCGGGGCCCGAGTGGAGACCCAGTACTTC. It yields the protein CASSLGTSGARVETQYF.

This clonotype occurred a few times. The CDR3: CASYGGRSSYNSPLHF. In nucleotides, the CDR3 is TGCGCCAGCTATGGGGGCCGTTCGTCCTATAATTCACCCCTCCACTTT. This chain joins TRBV10-2 and TRBJ1-6; possible D gene TRBD1, 6 bases. Germline CDR1 is WSHSY and CDR2 is SAAADI. The CDR3 has 16 residues. V was shortened by 8 bases and J by 1 base, with 15 bases between the two germline ends.

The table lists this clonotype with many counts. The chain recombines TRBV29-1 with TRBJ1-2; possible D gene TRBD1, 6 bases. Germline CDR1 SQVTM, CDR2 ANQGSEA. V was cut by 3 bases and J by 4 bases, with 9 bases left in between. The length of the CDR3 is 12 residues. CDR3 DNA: TGCAGCGTTGAGGACAGCCCCTATGGCTACACCTTC. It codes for CSVEDSPYGYTF.

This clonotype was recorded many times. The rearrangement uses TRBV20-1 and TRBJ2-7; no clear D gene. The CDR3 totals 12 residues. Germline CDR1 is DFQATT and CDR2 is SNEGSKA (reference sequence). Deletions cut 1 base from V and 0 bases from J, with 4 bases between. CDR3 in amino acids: CSARGNSYEQYF. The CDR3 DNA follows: TGCAGTGCTAGAGGTAACTCCTACGAGCAGTACTTC.

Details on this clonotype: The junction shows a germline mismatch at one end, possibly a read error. This CDR3 is CSARIRGLYNSPLHF. In nucleotides, the CDR3 is TGCAGTGCTCGGATCAGGGGGCTGTATAATTCACCCCTCCACTTC. The chain uses TRBV20-1 and TRBJ1-6; the match to TRBD1 covers 8 bases. The CDR3 runs 15 residues. Germline values: CDR1 DFQATT, CDR2 SNEGSKA (reference sequence).

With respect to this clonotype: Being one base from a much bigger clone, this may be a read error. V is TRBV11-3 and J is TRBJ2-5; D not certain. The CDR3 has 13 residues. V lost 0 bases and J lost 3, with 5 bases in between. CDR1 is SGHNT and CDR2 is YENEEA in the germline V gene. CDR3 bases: TGTGCCAGCAGCTTAGAAATCGAAGAGACCCAGTACTTC. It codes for CASSLEIEETQYF.

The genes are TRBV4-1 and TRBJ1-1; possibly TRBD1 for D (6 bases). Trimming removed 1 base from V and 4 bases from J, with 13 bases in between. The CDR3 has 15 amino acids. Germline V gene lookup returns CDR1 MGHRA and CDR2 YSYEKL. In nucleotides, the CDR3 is TGCGCCAGCAGCCAAGCAGGGGCTGGGGGCACTGAAGCTTTCTTT. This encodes CASSQAGAGGTEAFF.

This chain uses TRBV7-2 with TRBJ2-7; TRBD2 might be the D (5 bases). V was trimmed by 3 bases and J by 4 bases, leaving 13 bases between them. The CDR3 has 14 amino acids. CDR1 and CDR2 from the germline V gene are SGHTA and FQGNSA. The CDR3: CASSLEVERYEQYF. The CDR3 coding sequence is TGTGCCAGCAGCTTGGAGGTTGAAAGATACGAGCAGTACTTC.

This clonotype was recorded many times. This CDR3 is CSARDRETVSGYTF. The CDR3, as DNA: TGCAGTGCTAGAGATAGGGAGACAGTATCTGGCTACACCTTC. The V call is TRBV20-1, the J call TRBJ1-2, with a weak D call TRBD1 (5 bases). V lost 0 bases and J lost 7, with 15 bases in between. This CDR3 contains 14 residues. Germline V gives CDR1 DFQATT, CDR2 SNEGSKA (reference sequence).

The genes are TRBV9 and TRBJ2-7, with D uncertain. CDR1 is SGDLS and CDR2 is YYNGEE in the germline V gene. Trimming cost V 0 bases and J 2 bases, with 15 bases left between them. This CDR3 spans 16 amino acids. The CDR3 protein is CASSVERTPCPYEQYV. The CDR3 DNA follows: TGTGCCAGCAGCGTAGAGAGGACCCCTTGCCCCTACGAGCAGTACGTC.

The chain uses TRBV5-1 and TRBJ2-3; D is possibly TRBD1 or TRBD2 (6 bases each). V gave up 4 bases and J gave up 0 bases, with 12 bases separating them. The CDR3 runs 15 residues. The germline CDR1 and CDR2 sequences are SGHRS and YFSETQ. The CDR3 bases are TGCGCCAGCAGCCCGACGGGGGCTAGCACAGATACGCAGTATTTT. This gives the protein CASSPTGASTDTQYF.

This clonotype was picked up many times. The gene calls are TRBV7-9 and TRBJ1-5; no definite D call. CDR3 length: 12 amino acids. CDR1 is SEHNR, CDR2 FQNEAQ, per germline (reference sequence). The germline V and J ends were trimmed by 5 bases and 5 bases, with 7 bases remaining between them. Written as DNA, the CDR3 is TGTGCCAGCAGCCGTACAGATCAGCCCCAGCATTTT. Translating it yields CASSRTDQPQHF.